The 10 T cell receptor beta chains below all came from one sample that was sequenced in a study of neurological immune-mediated disorders. TCRdb reprocessed the 5' RACE reads via MiXCR and lists one record per CDR3 protein. The sample lists about 16,000 distinct CDR3 sequences, over 12% seen once, with about 13% in the top ten. Sequencing input: PBMCs. The receptors come from a man aged 55 to 69 with HTLV-1-associated myelopathy (HAM/TSP).

This clonotype was picked up a small number of times. This may stem from a read error, because a much larger clone lies one nucleotide away. The chain is built from TRBV11-2 and TRBJ1-6; D unclear. Per germline, CDR1 SGHAT and CDR2 FQNNGV. This CDR3 spans 12 amino acids. Trimming stripped 0 bases from V and 10 bases from J, with 4 bases between. CDR3 loop: CASSLEHSPLHF. CDR3 nucleotides: TGTGCCAGCAGCTTAGAACACTCACCCCTCCACTTT.

For this clonotype: A much more abundant neighbour one base away suggests this may be a read error. The rearrangement uses TRBV4-2 and TRBJ2-7; a possible D gene is TRBD1 (5 bases). V dropped 1 base and J dropped 4 bases, with 11 bases sitting between them. Germline V lookup: CDR1 LGHNA, CDR2 YNFKEQ. This CDR3 has 14 residues. DNA of the CDR3: TGTGCCAGCAGCCAAGGTGACAGCGTATACGAGCAGTACTTC. Translation: CASSQGDSVYEQYF.

This clonotype is classed as medium-sized. This chain uses TRBV11-2 with TRBJ1-6; D not resolved. From germline, CDR1 is SGHAT and CDR2 FQNNGV. The CDR3 contains 16 residues. V lost 1 base and J 7 bases, leaving 14 bases between the germline ends. CDR3 loop: CASSLVGGGVNSPLHF. Here the CDR3 DNA reads TGTGCCAGCAGCTTAGTAGGTGGTGGGGTAAATTCACCCCTCCACTTT.

This clonotype was seen many times. The chain is built from TRBV7-2 and TRBJ2-1; D possibly uses TRBD1 or TRBD2 (6 bases each). The CDR3 is made up of 15 amino acids. Germline values: CDR1 SGHTA, CDR2 FQGNSA. Deletions cut 4 bases from V and 10 bases from J, with 20 bases between. The CDR3 coding sequence is TGTGCCAGCAGCTCACAGAGGAGGGGGGCGAGGGAGCAGTTCTTC. This codes for CASSSQRRGAREQFF.

This clonotype was observed many times. The rearrangement uses TRBV28 and TRBJ2-5; 7 nucleotides align to TRBD1. Germline CDR1 reads MDHEN; CDR2 reads SYDVKM. The CDR3 spans 14 residues. Trimming at V came to 4 bases and at J to 2 bases, leaving 4 bases not matched to a gene. CDR3 DNA: TGTGCCAGCAGTTCCCCGGACAGGCAAGAGACCCAGTACTTC. Amino acids: CASSSPDRQETQYF.

This clonotype was counted at least ten times. The rearrangement uses TRBV27 and TRBJ2-7, with 9 bases fitting TRBD1. Trimming cost V 3 bases and J 2 bases; bases outside gene matches: 17. The CDR3 has 19 residues. In germline, CDR1 is MNHEY, CDR2 SMNVEV (reference sequence). The DNA of the CDR3 is TGTGCCAGCAGTTTGCGATGGACAGGGGTCGCCCGACAAACCTACGAGCAGTACTTC. Translating it yields CASSLRWTGVARQTYEQYF.

This clonotype appeared many times. V is TRBV9 and J is TRBJ2-4; TRBD2 aligns across 7 bases. The CDR3 extends over 13 amino acids. The V segment lost 3 bases and the J segment 4 bases; nucleotides outside the gene matches: 1. Per germline, CDR1 SGDLS and CDR2 YYNGEE. The DNA for the CDR3 is TGTGCCAGCAGCGGGACTAGGAAAAACATTCAGTACTTC. Encoded protein: CASSGTRKNIQYF.

This chain connects TRBV20-1 to TRBJ2-3, with TRBD2 matching 9 bases. Trimming removed 3 bases from V and 0 bases from J; junction bases left unmatched: 10. Germline V gene data show CDR1 as DFQATT and CDR2 as SNEGSKA (reference sequence). This CDR3 comprises 17 residues. The CDR3 DNA is TGCAGTGCTAGGCTAGCGGGGCCCATCCCCAGCACAGATACGCAGTATTTT. Its protein is CSARLAGPIPSTDTQYF.

This clonotype was detected ten times or more. The rearrangement links TRBV6-2 or TRBV6-3 to TRBJ2-1, with 13 bases aligning to TRBD2. V dropped 2 bases and J dropped 3; count of bases not matched to a gene: 7. Germline CDR1 MNHEY, CDR2 SVGEGT. CDR3 length: 18 residues. The chain's CDR3 is CASSYLGLAGVLYNEQFF. CDR3 nucleotide sequence: TGTGCCAGCAGTTACCTCGGACTAGCGGGGGTCCTCTACAATGAGCAGTTCTTC.

Many counts were recorded for this clonotype. The DNA is left out, because the CDR3 cannot be placed on it with certainty; the CDR3 is given as TCRdb lists it. This CDR3 is CISVSEAGGSSYNEQFF. V usage is TRBV7-5 and J usage is TRBJ2-1; the D call in the table, TRBD1, was not verified against the DNA. TRBV7-5 is flagged as a pseudogene. Including both end residues, the CDR3 is 17 amino acids long.